Sequencing of this TCR beta chain was carried out in a study of control samples from healthy donors and cancer patients. Germline loops: CDR1 LGHNT, CDR2 FRNRAP. This CDR3 spans 13 amino acids. V was shortened by 5 bases and J by 10 bases, with 15 bases between the two germline ends. Data came from immunoSEQ multiplex PCR; TCRdb stores just in-frame clones and leaves some out. Seen here are roughly 130,000 clones, roughly 92% observed once, and the top ten hold roughly 12%. The receptor's source is a man aged 25 to 40 in good health. The rearrangement joins TRBV12-5 to TRBJ2-1; perhaps D is TRBD1 or TRBD2 (5 bases each). The sequenced sample was blood. CDR3: CASGPLGEEEQFF. CDR3 coding DNA: TGTGCTAGTGGTCCGTTGGGGGAAGAGGAGCAGTTCTTC.